The sequence of this TCR beta chain was determined in a study of shared clonotypes between healthy human individuals. Study observations and caveats: Compared with clonotypes that all four donors shared, non-shared clonotypes had lower generation probabilities. Read depth was anticipated to influence clonotype sharing among donors.

Notes on this clone: Its antigen is unknown.

V lost 5 bases to trimming and J lost 3 bases; unmatched junction nucleotides: 9. The CDR3 has 16 amino acids. CDR1 and CDR2 (germline): SEHNR, FQNEAQ (reference sequence). Terminally differentiated effector memory CD45RA+ cells were excluded from the naive CD8 cells, which were CD45RO-negative and positively selected for CCR7. Only Caucasian adults living in Nashville, Tennessee served as donors. Per the original methods: ImmunoSEQ output held junction-only sequences without quality scores, so filtering differed. Sequencing was performed with immunoSEQ multiplex PCR; in TCRdb, only in-frame clones are kept and a portion is missing. That table gives V, J and clone size, and the DNA gave D and trimming. The repertoire has hundreds of thousands of clones, more than 95% of them found once; the top ten carry more than 0.3%.

The material sequenced was naive CD8+ T cells sorted from blood. The receptor comes from a man younger than 40 in good health. The chain carries TRBV7-9 and TRBJ2-2; 7 bases agree with TRBD1. The CDR3 DNA sequence: TGTGCCAGCAGCCCTGGGACAGTTATACACACCGGGGAGCTGTTTTTT. Protein sequence: CASSPGTVIHTGELFF.